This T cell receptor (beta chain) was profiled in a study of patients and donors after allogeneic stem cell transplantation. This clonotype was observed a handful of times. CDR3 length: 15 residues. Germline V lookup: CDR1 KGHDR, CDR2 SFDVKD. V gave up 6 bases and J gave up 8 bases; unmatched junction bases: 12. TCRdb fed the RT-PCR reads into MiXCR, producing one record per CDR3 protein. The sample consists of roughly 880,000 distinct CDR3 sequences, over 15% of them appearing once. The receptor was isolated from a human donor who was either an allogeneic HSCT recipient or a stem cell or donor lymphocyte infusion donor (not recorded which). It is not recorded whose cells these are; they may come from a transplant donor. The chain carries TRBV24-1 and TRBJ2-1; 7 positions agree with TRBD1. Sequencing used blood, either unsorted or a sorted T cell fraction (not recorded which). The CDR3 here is CATSLGTAMWDEQFF. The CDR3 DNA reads TGTGCCACCAGTCTCGGGACAGCCATGTGGGATGAGCAGTTCTTC.